The clone carrying this TCR beta chain was seen at least ten times. The antigen remains unidentified. Each TCR cDNA molecule carried a unique molecular identifier. TCRdb re-analysed the 5' RACE reads in MiXCR, keeping a single row per CDR3 protein. The sample holds more than 35,000 distinct CDR3 sequences, around 5% seen once. Regarding time point: sample taken at primary tumor resection. Around 70 TRACERx patients with early, untreated non-small cell lung cancer donated samples. Whole RNA came from tumor, nontumor lung or frozen PBMC and was sequenced without being sorted. The data belong to a study of spatial heterogeneity in lung cancer. General study points: Ubiquitous expanded tumor TCRs showed up in blood more at resection than follow-up.

V was cut by 2 bases and J by 5 bases, with 10 bases left in between. CDR3 length: 14 residues. The sequence derives from a female donor with early-stage non-small cell lung cancer. Source: PBMCs, taken at surgery. The chain carries TRBV12-3 or TRBV12-4 and TRBJ1-3; D not resolved. The CDR3: CASSLKGGRNTIYF. The CDR3, as DNA: TGTGCCAGCAGTTTAAAGGGTGGTCGAAACACCATATATTTT.